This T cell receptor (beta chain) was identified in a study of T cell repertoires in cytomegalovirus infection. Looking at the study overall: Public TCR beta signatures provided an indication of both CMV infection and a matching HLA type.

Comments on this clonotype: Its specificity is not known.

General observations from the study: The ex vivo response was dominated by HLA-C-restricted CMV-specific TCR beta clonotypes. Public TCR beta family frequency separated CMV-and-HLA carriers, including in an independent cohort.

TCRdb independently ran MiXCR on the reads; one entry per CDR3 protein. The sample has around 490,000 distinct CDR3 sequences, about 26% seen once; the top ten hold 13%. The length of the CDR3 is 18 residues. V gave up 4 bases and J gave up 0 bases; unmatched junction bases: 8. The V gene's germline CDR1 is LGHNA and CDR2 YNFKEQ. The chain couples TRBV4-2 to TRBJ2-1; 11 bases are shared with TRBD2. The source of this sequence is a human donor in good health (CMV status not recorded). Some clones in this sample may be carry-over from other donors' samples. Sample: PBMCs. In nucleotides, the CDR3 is TGTGCCAGCAGCCCCCTAGCTAGCGGGAGGAGCTCCTACAATGAGCAGTTCTTC. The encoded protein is CASSPLASGRSSYNEQFF.